A single sample is the source of the 5 T cell receptor beta chains below, sequenced in a study of T cells in localized non-small cell lung cancer (TCRdb year 2020). Libraries were constructed by the immunoSEQ multiplex PCR assay. The clones in this table, taken by TCRdb from immuneACCESS, are in-frame only. Not every clone is retained; where verified, under half of the shortfall comes from an unresolved V gene, and the cause of the rest is unknown. Within this sample are 25,000 to 35,000 clones, with roughly 87% of them counted one time only. Jointly, the top ten make up around 6.8% of the sample. The sample was peripheral blood, taken before any cancer treatment. These TCRs come from a male donor at least 60 years old with stage I lung adenocarcinoma.

This chain joins TRBV15 and TRBJ2-1, with TRBD2 identical over 7 bases. The CDR3 spans 16 residues. CDR1 is LNHNV, CDR2 YYDKDF, per germline (reference sequence). With V trimmed by 1 base and J by 5 bases, 8 bases remained unmatched. For the CDR3, the DNA is TGTGCCACCAGCAGAGGGGGGGGATCGGTTGACAATGAGCAGTTCTTC. It encodes CATSRGGGSVDNEQFF.

This chain links TRBV5-1 with TRBJ1-2; TRBD1 matches at 8 bases. CDR3 size: 13 residues. J lost 2 bases, V lost 4 bases, and 1 base had no gene match. Germline CDR1 SGHRS, CDR2 YFSETQ. As DNA, the CDR3 is TGCGCCAGCAGCCGACAGGGGAACTATGGCTACACCTTC. This sequence encodes CASSRQGNYGYTF.

In its sample, this clone was seen once. The chain combines TRBV30 with TRBJ2-2, with TRBD2 as a possible D gene (6 bases). V lost 5 bases and J lost 4, with 14 bases in between. Germline CDR1 is GTSNPN and CDR2 is SVGIG (reference sequence). This CDR3 is built from 14 residues. CDR3 protein: CAWSTREATGELFF. CDR3 sequence (DNA): TGTGCCTGGTCGACTAGGGAGGCCACCGGGGAGCTGTTTTTT.

The chain links TRBV9 to TRBJ1-6; maybe TRBD1 (5 bases). CDR3 size: 15 residues. Looked up from germline, CDR1 is SGDLS and CDR2 is YYNGEE. V dropped 3 bases and J dropped 3 bases, with 10 bases sitting between them. The CDR3 region has the DNA TGTGCCAGCAGCGCCGACAGCCACTATAATTCACCCCTCCACTTT. Protein: CASSADSHYNSPLHF.

J is TRBJ2-7 and V is TRBV6-6; TRBD1 matches at 7 bases. Germline CDR1 reads MNHNY; CDR2 reads SVGAGI (reference sequence). CDR3 length: 15 amino acids. The V and J ends lost 2 bases and 4 bases, in that order; junction bases with no gene match: 8. The CDR3 region is CASSYTTGTAYEQYF. The DNA for the CDR3 is TGTGCCAGCAGTTACACTACCGGGACAGCGTACGAGCAGTACTTC.